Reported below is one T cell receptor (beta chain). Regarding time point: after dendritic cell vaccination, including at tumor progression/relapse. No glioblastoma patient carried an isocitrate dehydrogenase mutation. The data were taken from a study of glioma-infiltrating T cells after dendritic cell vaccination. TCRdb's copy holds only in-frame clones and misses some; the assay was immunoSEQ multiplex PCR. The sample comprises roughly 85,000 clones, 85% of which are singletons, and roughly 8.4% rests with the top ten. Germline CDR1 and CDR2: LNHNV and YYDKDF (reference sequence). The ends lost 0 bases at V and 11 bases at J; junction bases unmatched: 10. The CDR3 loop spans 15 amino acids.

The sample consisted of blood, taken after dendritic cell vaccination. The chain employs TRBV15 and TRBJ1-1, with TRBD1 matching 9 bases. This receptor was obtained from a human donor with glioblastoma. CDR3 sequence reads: CATSRDLNWDREAFF. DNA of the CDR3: TGTGCCACCAGCAGAGATTTAAATTGGGACAGGGAGGCTTTCTTT.